A single sample is the source of the 21 T cell receptor beta chains below, sequenced in a study of T-cell memory formation after mild COVID-19 (dated by TCRdb to the early 2020s). The receptor library was made with 5' RACE. The sequencing machine was an Illumina NovaSeq 6000. TCRdb reran the public reads through fastp at Q25 and MiXCR, keeping productive beta chains. Rows with one shared CDR3 protein collapse into an entry with the most common genes and DNA. This sample has roughly 400,000 distinct CDR3 sequences in its table, and around a sixth of those were observed once. Of the sample, roughly a fifth is held by the ten largest clones. The sequenced material came from PBMCs or a T cell subset sorted from them (not recorded which). The receptors were gathered from a man between 18 and 35 years old who had mild COVID-19 (a few samples of this study predate the infection). The sample titles of this study are shuffled in the database, so cell type and time point are left out; the donor was told from shared clones.

This clonotype was seen a handful of times. J is TRBJ2-1 and V is TRBV6-4; 11 bases agree with TRBD2. The CDR3 has 16 amino acids. V was pared by 0 bases and J by 4 bases, with 2 bases of the junction left unmatched. Germline CDR1 is MRHNA and CDR2 is SNTAGT. In nucleotides, the CDR3 is TGTGCCAGCAGTGACTCACTAGCGGGGGATTACAATGAGCAGTTCTTC. It specifies CASSDSLAGDYNEQFF.

This clonotype came up a few times. The rearrangement uses TRBV12-3 or TRBV12-4 and TRBJ1-5, with D perhaps TRBD1 (5 bases). Between the trimmed V and J ends, which lost 5 bases and 0 bases, there was a span of 14 bases. The CDR3 is 16 residues long. CDR3 loop: CASSPFGAYSNQPQHF. Written as DNA, the CDR3 is TGTGCCAGCAGTCCCTTTGGGGCTTATAGCAATCAGCCCCAGCATTTT.

The genes are TRBV18 and TRBJ2-3, with D unclear. V was trimmed by 3 bases and J by 0 bases, leaving 7 bases between them. CDR3 length equals 14 residues. From germline, CDR1 is KGHSH and CDR2 LQKENI. The CDR3 reads CASSPVGSTDTQYF. CDR3 nucleotide sequence: TGTGCCAGCTCACCGGTCGGGAGCACAGATACGCAGTATTTT. Complete variable domain (other parts from reference TRBV18 and TRBJ2-3): NAGVMQNPRHLVRRRGQEARLRCSPMKGHSHVYWYRQLPEEGLKFMVYLQKENIIDESGMPKERFSAEFPKEGPSILRIQQVVRGDSAAYFCASSPVGSTDTQYFGPGTRLTVL.

This clonotype turned up a few times. V usage is TRBV6-2 or TRBV6-3 and J usage is TRBJ1-1; 8 positions match TRBD1. The CDR3 spans 16 residues. The V and J ends lost 6 bases and 1 base, in that order; junction bases with no gene match: 10. CDR1 is MNHEY, CDR2 SVGEGT, per germline. CDR3 sequence (DNA): TGTGCCAGCAGGGGGACAGGAGTGTCTGGGAACACTGAAGCTTTCTTT. Its translation is CASRGTGVSGNTEAFF.

There are a few counts of this clonotype. The chain combines TRBV6-4 with TRBJ2-1; 11 bases align to TRBD2. The ends lost 5 bases at V and 0 bases at J; junction bases unmatched: 9. Germline V gene lookup returns CDR1 MRHNA and CDR2 SNTAGT. The CDR3 has 18 amino acids. Written as DNA, the CDR3 is TGTGCCAGCAGTCCAAGTGGACTAGCGGGCAGCTCCTACAATGAGCAGTTCTTC. Its translation: CASSPSGLAGSSYNEQFF.

The table lists this clonotype with a few counts. The DNA of the CDR3 is TGTGCCAGCAGCACCAGCAGAGGCGGGGAGCTGTTTTTT. Its translation is CASSTSRGGELFF. V usage is TRBV5-4 and J usage is TRBJ2-2, with unresolved D. Germline V gene lookup returns CDR1 SGHNT and CDR2 YYREEE (reference sequence). The CDR3 runs to 13 residues. Trimming removed 4 bases from V and 7 bases from J, with 11 bases in between.

The rearrangement links TRBV7-2 to TRBJ2-1; D is undetermined. The CDR3 extends over 17 amino acids. Germline V gives CDR1 SGHTA, CDR2 FQGNSA. V gave up 1 base and J gave up 0 bases, with 13 bases separating them. The CDR3 protein is CASSLGIIASSYNEQFF. In DNA, the CDR3 is TGTGCCAGCAGCTTAGGAATTATCGCGTCCTCCTACAATGAGCAGTTCTTC.

This clonotype was seen ten or more times. The chain has TRBV4-1 and TRBJ2-3; unclear D gene. CDR3 length: 16 residues. V shed 1 base and J shed 3 bases, with 14 bases lying between them. The germline V gene has CDR1 MGHRA and CDR2 YSYEKL. The CDR3 region is CASSQAPWATTDTQYF. The DNA for the CDR3 is TGCGCCAGCAGCCAAGCACCTTGGGCCACTACAGATACGCAGTATTTT.

This clonotype was picked up a small number of times. CDR3 nucleotide sequence: TGTGCCAGCAGCTTTGGACTGGCGGGCGAGCAGTACTTC. This codes for CASSFGLAGEQYF. The gene calls are TRBV7-2 and TRBJ2-7, with D possibly matching TRBD2 (5 bases). V was trimmed by 3 bases and J by 6 bases, leaving 12 bases between them. Germline-derived CDR1 and CDR2 are SGHTA and FQGNSA. This CDR3 is 13 amino acids long.

Ten or more counts support this clonotype. This chain uses TRBV5-1 with TRBJ2-2; no reliable D call. V was pared by 4 bases and J by 2 bases, with 6 bases between. Germline assignment: CDR1 SGHRS and CDR2 YFSETQ. This CDR3 has 13 amino acids. In nucleotides, the CDR3 is TGCGCCAGCAGCGCGGCAAACACCGGGGAGCTGTTTTTT. This encodes CASSAANTGELFF.

This clonotype was counted a few times. J is TRBJ2-2 and V is TRBV18; D ambiguous. The CDR3 consists of 12 residues. V was pared by 8 bases and J by 4 bases, with 8 bases between. The germline V gene encodes CDR1 KGHSH and CDR2 LQKENI. Here the CDR3 DNA reads TGTGCCAGCCCCACCCCCACCGGGGAGCTGTTTTTT. Amino acid sequence: CASPTPTGELFF.

V usage is TRBV18 and J usage is TRBJ2-6; no clear D gene. In germline, CDR1 is KGHSH, CDR2 LQKENI. The CDR3 extends over 15 amino acids. V lost 6 bases to trimming and J lost 0 bases, with 9 bases between them. The CDR3 DNA reads TGTGCCAGCTCCCACGGAAGCTCTGGGGCCAACGTCCTGACTTTC. This translates into CASSHGSSGANVLTF.

This clonotype was seen a few times. The chain carries TRBV6-2 or TRBV6-3 and TRBJ2-1, with D perhaps TRBD1 (6 bases). V lost 2 bases to trimming and J lost 16 bases, with 12 bases between them. Germline-derived CDR1 and CDR2 are MNHEY and SVGEGT. CDR3 length: 11 residues. This chain's CDR3 is CASSYAAGAFF. CDR3 sequence (DNA): TGTGCCAGCAGTTACGCGGCAGGGGCATTCTTC.

This clonotype was seen at least ten times. The rearrangement joins TRBV10-3 to TRBJ2-5; the D gene is possibly TRBD2 (6 bases). The CDR3 totals 12 residues. The ends were cut back, 10 bases at V and 3 bases at J, with 12 bases in the middle. Looked up from germline, CDR1 is ENHRY and CDR2 is SYGVKD. CDR3 sequence: CASRDFEETQYF. As DNA, the CDR3 is TGTGCCAGTCGGGACTTCGAAGAGACCCAGTACTTC.

V is TRBV7-2 and J is TRBJ1-1, with a possible D match to TRBD1 (6 bases). CDR1 and CDR2 (germline): SGHTA, FQGNSA. There are 15 residues in the CDR3. With 2 bases removed from V and 1 base from J, the gap between germline ends came to 11 bases. As DNA, the CDR3 is TGTGCCAGCAGCTTAACCGGGACAACGAACACTGAAGCTTTCTTT. Translated: CASSLTGTTNTEAFF.

This clonotype turned up a few times. The chain carries TRBV30 and TRBJ1-1; D is uncertain. This CDR3 is 12 amino acids long. Trimming stripped 6 bases from V and 1 base from J, with 9 bases between. CDR1 is GTSNPN, CDR2 SVGIG, per germline (reference sequence). The CDR3 DNA reads as TGTGCCTGCATAGGTGAGAACACTGAAGCTTTCTTT. This codes for CACIGENTEAFF. Looking up the rest from reference TRBV30 and TRBJ1-1 gives the full variable domain: SQTIHQWPATLVQPVGSPLSLECTVEGTSNPNLYWYRQAAGRGLQLLFYSVGIGQISSEVPQNLSASRPQDRQFILSSKKLLLSDSGFYLCACIGENTEAFFGQGTRLTVV.

The sample holds many counts of this clonotype. The V gene is TRBV10-3, the J gene TRBJ2-6; no clear D. Germline values: CDR1 ENHRY, CDR2 SYGVKD. This CDR3 is built from 15 residues. Trimming shortened V by 0 bases and J by 0 bases, and 3 bases separated the two germline ends. CDR3 in DNA: TGTGCCATCAGTGAGTCCAGCTCTGGGGCCAACGTCCTGACTTTC. It specifies CAISESSSGANVLTF.

This chain joins TRBV12-3 or TRBV12-4 and TRBJ2-3; perhaps TRBD1 as D (5 bases). V was pared by 10 bases and J by 7 bases, with 9 bases between. The CDR3 is 10 amino acids. The CDR3 DNA is TGTGCCACCCAGGACAATACGCAGTATTTT. Residues: CATQDNTQYF.

At least ten counts were recorded for this clonotype. The chain links TRBV12-3 or TRBV12-4 to TRBJ2-5; 8 positions match TRBD2. The V gene end was trimmed by 1 base and the J gene end by 2 bases; junction bases not matched to a gene: 3. The CDR3 is 15 amino acids. CDR3 protein: CASSLEAGAQETQYF. In nucleotides, the CDR3 is TGTGCCAGCAGTTTAGAAGCGGGGGCACAAGAGACCCAGTACTTC.

This sequence joins TRBV20-1 and TRBJ2-1; D gene ambiguous. This CDR3 has 13 amino acids. The germline gives CDR1 DFQATT, CDR2 SNEGSKA (reference sequence). Trimming pared 4 bases from V and 4 bases from J, leaving 11 bases between. CDR3 nucleotides: TGCAGTGCTATTCTGGAGACGTACAATGAGCAGTTCTTC. Amino acids: CSAILETYNEQFF.

The rearrangement joins TRBV29-1 to TRBJ1-6; D perhaps matches TRBD1 (6 bases). The CDR3 runs to 18 residues. The germline gives CDR1 SQVTM, CDR2 ANQGSEA. Trimming removed 3 bases at V and 0 bases at J, with 18 bases between. CDR3 region: CSVEGCQGTSSYNSPLHF. The CDR3 nucleotides read TGCAGCGTTGAGGGTTGCCAGGGGACGAGCTCCTATAATTCACCCCTCCACTTT.